What follows are 32 T cell receptor beta chains derived from one specimen sequenced in a study of T cell responses to AZD1222 COVID-19 vaccine. Profiling relied on immunoSEQ multiplex PCR, and the TCRdb table lists in-frame clones only, not all of them. The table has nearly 110,000 clones, 80% to 90% seen once. The sequences come from peripheral blood, collected on day 0 of AZD1222 vaccination. Receptors were obtained from an adult in good health.

CDR3 coding DNA: TGTGCCAGCAGCCCTTCTGCGTGGTACTATGGCTACACCTTC. Its protein is CASSPSAWYYGYTF. The chain links TRBV5-6 to TRBJ1-2, with D hard to call. From germline, CDR1 is SGHDT and CDR2 YYEEEE. The CDR3 sequence is 14 residues long. With 4 bases removed from V and 3 bases from J, the gap between germline ends came to 13 bases.

This clone showed up just a few times. The chain is built from TRBV10-2 and TRBJ1-1; D gene ambiguous. The germline V gene has CDR1 WSHSY and CDR2 SAAADI. Trimming took off 6 bases at V and 1 base at J, with 9 bases between the two ends. The CDR3 sequence is 13 residues long. The CDR3 bases are TGCGCCAGCAGCCCCACAAGGAACACTGAAGCTTTCTTT. It translates to CASSPTRNTEAFF.

The V and J genes are TRBV7-8 and TRBJ1-4; D might be TRBD1 (5 bases). The V end lost 0 bases, the J end lost 3 bases, and 8 bases lay between the germline ends. The CDR3 runs to 15 residues. Germline lookup yields CDR1 SGHVS and CDR2 FQNEAQ. The CDR3 DNA is TGTGCCAGCAGCTTAGCTTGGGGCTCTAATGAAAAACTGTTTTTT. Translation gives CASSLAWGSNEKLFF.

The rearrangement links TRBV28 to TRBJ1-5; possible D gene TRBD1, 6 bases. The CDR3 runs 14 residues. Germline V gene sequence: CDR1 MDHEN, CDR2 SYDVKM. V gave up 4 bases and J gave up 7 bases, with 14 bases separating them. The DNA of the CDR3 is TGTGCCAGCAGTTCCCGGACAGACTTCCAGCCCCAGCATTTT. Amino acid sequence: CASSSRTDFQPQHF.

A word on this clone: The junction shows a germline mismatch at one end, possibly a read error. The V gene is TRBV6-1, the J gene TRBJ2-1; 10 bases map to TRBD1. The CDR3 runs to 15 residues. The germline gives CDR1 MNHNS, CDR2 SASEGT. The CDR3 is CASSEGQGAYNEQFF. The CDR3 DNA reads as TGTGCCAGCAGCGAAGGACAGGGGGCCTACAATGAGCAGTTCTTC.

The J gene is TRBJ1-1, the V gene TRBV18, with D tentatively TRBD1 (5 bases). The CDR3 sequence is 14 residues long. The V end lost 6 bases, the J end lost 3 bases, and 14 bases lay between the germline ends. Germline V gives CDR1 KGHSH, CDR2 LQKENI. The CDR3 DNA follows: TGTGCCAGCTCCCAGGGCAGCGGTCACACTGAAGCTTTCTTT. Its protein product is CASSQGSGHTEAFF.

The DNA of the CDR3 is TGCAGCGTTCAAACAGGGTTGGGTACTGAAGCTTTCTTT. Amino acids: CSVQTGLGTEAFF. The chain joins TRBV29-1 to TRBJ1-1; D perhaps matches TRBD1 (6 bases). The germline V gene has CDR1 SQVTM and CDR2 ANQGSEA. V gave up 5 bases and J gave up 5 bases, with 15 bases separating them. The CDR3 covers 13 residues.

The chain links TRBV24-1 to TRBJ1-5, with D perhaps matching TRBD1 (5 bases). V lost 6 bases and J 9 bases, leaving 17 bases between the germline ends. Germline V gene data show CDR1 as KGHDR and CDR2 as SFDVKD. The CDR3 contains 14 residues. DNA of the CDR3: TGTGCCACCAGTTCCGGGACCGCAGGGACGCCCCAGCATTTT. This encodes CATSSGTAGTPQHF.

The rearrangement uses TRBV18 and TRBJ1-5; D not resolved. The V gene's germline CDR1 is KGHSH and CDR2 LQKENI. V was clipped by 3 bases and J by 0 bases, with 6 bases between them. The CDR3 is 14 residues long. CDR3 sequence (DNA): TGTGCCAGCTCACCGGGGTTTAGCAATCAGCCCCAGCATTTT. Translating it yields CASSPGFSNQPQHF. Filled out from reference TRBV18 and TRBJ1-5, the complete variable domain reads NAGVMQNPRHLVRRRGQEARLRCSPMKGHSHVYWYRQLPEEGLKFMVYLQKENIIDESGMPKERFSAEFPKEGPSILRIQQVVRGDSAAYFCASSPGFSNQPQHFGDGTRLSIL.

The rearrangement joins TRBV19 to TRBJ1-2; 10 bases align to TRBD1. Germline V CDR1 and CDR2: LNHDA, SQIVND (reference sequence). There are 17 residues in the CDR3. After removal of 3 bases from V and 3 bases from J, the junction contained 10 bases not matched to a gene. This CDR3 reads CASSIWGQGSSYYGYTF. The CDR3 nucleotides are TGTGCCAGTAGTATTTGGGGACAGGGGTCGTCCTACTATGGCTACACCTTC.

This chain connects TRBV5-1 to TRBJ1-4; a weak D match, TRBD1 (6 bases). The CDR3 loop spans 15 amino acids. CDR1 and CDR2 from the germline V gene are SGHRS and YFSETQ. The germline V and J ends were trimmed by 3 bases and 3 bases, with 12 bases remaining between them. As DNA, the CDR3 is TGCGCCAGCAGCTGGGAAAGGGGGGCTAATGAAAAACTGTTTTTT. It is translated as CASSWERGANEKLFF.

J is TRBJ2-5 and V is TRBV14; 11 bases are a match to TRBD1. This CDR3 is 15 amino acids long. J gave up 5 bases and V 2 bases, and 4 bases lay outside the gene matches. Germline assignment: CDR1 SGHDN and CDR2 FVKESK. The CDR3 DNA is TGTGCCAGCAGCCAACGGACAGGGGGCTGGGAGACCCAGTACTTC. The encoded protein is CASSQRTGGWETQYF. Using reference TRBV14 and TRBJ2-5 for the parts outside the CDR3, the full variable domain is EAGVTQFPSHSVIEKGQTVTLRCDPISGHDNLYWYRRVMGKEIKFLLHFVKESKQDESGMPNNRFLAERTGGTYSTLKVQPAELEDSGVYFCASSQRTGGWETQYFGPGTRLLVL.

The chain is built from TRBV6-5 and TRBJ1-4, with TRBD1 matching 7 bases. CDR1 is MNHEY and CDR2 is SVGAGI in the germline V gene. The CDR3 is 14 amino acids. The junction had 4 bases not matched to a gene; V was cut back by 5 bases and J by 4 bases. CDR3 bases: TGTGCCAGCAGTAGGGGGCAGGGTAATGAAAAACTGTTTTTT. Translation gives CASSRGQGNEKLFF.

The V and J genes are TRBV2 and TRBJ1-3; a weak D match, TRBD1 (5 bases). The CDR3 sequence is 14 residues long. CDR1 is SNHLY, CDR2 FYNNEI, per germline. V dropped 11 bases and J dropped 2 bases, with 16 bases sitting between them. The CDR3 loop is CAGFWGIAGNTIYF. The CDR3 DNA is TGTGCCGGCTTTTGGGGGATCGCTGGAAACACCATATATTTT.

This sequence joins TRBV20-1 and TRBJ2-4; D unclear. V was cut by 0 bases and J by 15 bases, with 12 bases left in between. This CDR3 contains 11 residues. The germline CDR1 and CDR2 sequences are DFQATT and SNEGSKA (reference sequence). CDR3 sequence: CSARDGLERYF. CDR3 nucleotide sequence: TGCAGTGCTAGAGATGGCTTAGAGCGGTACTTC.

The chain joins TRBV14 to TRBJ2-1; 8 nucleotides match TRBD1. Germline CDR1 and CDR2: SGHDN and FVKESK. This CDR3 comprises 15 residues. Trimming cost V 1 base and J 6 bases; bases outside gene matches: 5. CDR3 DNA sequence: TGTGCCAGCAGCCAAGCCGGGACAGGCCTCAATGAGCAGTTCTTC. Encoded protein: CASSQAGTGLNEQFF.

V gene TRBV6-2 or TRBV6-3 combines with J gene TRBJ2-3; D is ambiguous. The CDR3 has 12 residues. Germline V CDR1 and CDR2: MNHEY, SVGEGT. V was shortened by 5 bases and J by 5 bases, with 8 bases between the two germline ends. CDR3 residues: CASSPTEDTQYF. CDR3 nucleotide sequence: TGTGCCAGCAGTCCCACTGAAGATACGCAGTATTTT.

This clone was counted between two and nine times. This rearrangement joins TRBV4-3 to TRBJ2-6, with unresolved D. Trimming cost V 0 bases and J 0 bases, with 9 bases left between them. Germline-derived CDR1 and CDR2 are LGHNA and YSLEER. The CDR3 length is 17 residues. The CDR3 DNA is TGCGCCAGCAGCCAAGATTATGGGTTCTCTGGGGCCAACGTCCTGACTTTC. It specifies CASSQDYGFSGANVLTF.

The rearrangement uses TRBV29-1 and TRBJ2-7; perhaps D is TRBD1 or TRBD2 (5 bases each). CDR1 is SQVTM, CDR2 ANQGSEA, per germline. CDR3 length: 12 amino acids. The V gene lost 7 bases and the J gene lost 1 base, with 11 bases spanning the gap. The chain's CDR3 is CSAYEGSYEQYF. The CDR3 region has the DNA TGCAGCGCTTACGAGGGGTCCTACGAGCAGTACTTC.

This CDR3 is CAGSRGDYGYTF. The CDR3 bases are TGTGCCGGTTCAAGGGGTGACTATGGCTACACCTTC. The chain links TRBV12-3 or TRBV12-4 to TRBJ1-2; D is perhaps TRBD1 (5 bases). The V end was cut by 11 bases, the J end by 3 bases, with 13 bases between. This CDR3 spans 12 amino acids.

The chain couples TRBV18 to TRBJ1-5; 9 bases agree with TRBD1. J lost 5 bases, V lost 6 bases, and 5 bases had no gene match. The CDR3 contains 14 residues. Germline lookup yields CDR1 KGHSH and CDR2 LQKENI. The CDR3 DNA follows: TGTGCCAGCTCGTCAACAGGGGGCTATCAGCCCCAGCATTTT. It translates to CASSSTGGYQPQHF.

The V gene is TRBV7-2, the J gene TRBJ1-4; D is undetermined. The CDR3 has 16 residues. Trimming shortened V by 0 bases and J by 1 base, and 9 bases separated the two germline ends. Germline lookup yields CDR1 SGHTA and CDR2 FQGNSA. The CDR3 DNA reads as TGTGCCAGCAGCTTAGCCCCACGGCAAACTAATGAAAAACTGTTTTTT. Its translation: CASSLAPRQTNEKLFF.

The rearrangement joins TRBV7-2 to TRBJ1-6; D is ambiguous. From germline, CDR1 is SGHTA and CDR2 FQGNSA. V was shortened by 2 bases and J by 7 bases, with 12 bases between the two germline ends. The CDR3 covers 15 residues. The CDR3: CASSLIGPRNSPLHF. The CDR3 DNA reads as TGTGCCAGCAGCTTAATCGGCCCCCGCAATTCACCCCTCCACTTT.

The V call is TRBV18, the J call TRBJ2-7; D is perhaps TRBD1 (6 bases). Between the trimmed V and J ends, which lost 6 bases and 6 bases, there was a span of 15 bases. Germline CDR1 reads KGHSH; CDR2 reads LQKENI. This CDR3 region has 13 residues. CDR3 nucleotides: TGTGCCAGCTCTCTAAACAGGGTTCGCGAGCAGTACTTC. This translates into CASSLNRVREQYF.

The V and J genes are TRBV5-6 and TRBJ2-2; 9 bases align to TRBD2. Germline loops: CDR1 SGHDT, CDR2 YYEEEE. The V gene end was trimmed by 6 bases and the J gene end by 0 bases; junction bases not matched to a gene: 12. The CDR3 loop spans 18 amino acids. The CDR3 DNA follows: TGTGCCAGCACCACACCCCGGACTAGCGTAACGAACACCGGGGAGCTGTTTTTT. Its translation: CASTTPRTSVTNTGELFF.

The V gene is TRBV5-1, the J gene TRBJ2-5; D unresolved. The ends were cut back, 4 bases at V and 2 bases at J, with 6 bases in the middle. CDR1 SGHRS and CDR2 YFSETQ come from the germline V gene. This CDR3 contains 12 residues. The CDR3 sequence is CASSPDQETQYF. The CDR3 nucleotides read TGCGCCAGCAGCCCCGATCAAGAGACCCAGTACTTC.

Remarks on this clone: This could be a read error, since a much larger clone is one nucleotide away. The J gene is TRBJ2-3, the V gene TRBV7-2; unclear D gene. With 0 bases removed from V and 0 bases from J, the gap between germline ends came to 4 bases. Germline V gene lookup returns CDR1 SGHTA and CDR2 FQGNSA. CDR3 length: 14 amino acids. CDR3 nucleotides: TGTGCCAGCAGCTTAGCGGGCAGCACAGATACGCAGTATTTT. As protein: CASSLAGSTDTQYF.

The chain employs TRBV3-1 (or the pseudogene TRBV3-2) and TRBJ2-1; D perhaps matches TRBD2 (7 bases). The CDR3 length is 16 residues. The V end lost 0 bases, the J end lost 3 bases, and 12 bases lay between the germline ends. Germline CDR1 reads LGHDT; CDR2 reads YNNKEL (reference sequence). The CDR3 region is CASSQDRGGDYNEQFF. The CDR3 DNA reads TGTGCCAGCAGCCAAGATAGGGGGGGCGACTACAATGAGCAGTTCTTC.

The V call is TRBV7-3, the J call TRBJ2-2, with D hard to call. Germline V gives CDR1 SGHTA, CDR2 FQGTGA. CDR3 length: 12 amino acids. Trimming shortened V by 3 bases and J by 4 bases, and 3 bases separated the two germline ends. CDR3 sequence reads: CASSFGTGELFF. CDR3 bases: TGTGCCAGCAGCTTTGGCACCGGGGAGCTGTTTTTT.

The rearrangement uses TRBV7-2 and TRBJ2-7; TRBD1 aligns across 11 bases. The V gene's germline CDR1 is SGHTA and CDR2 FQGNSA. V lost 3 bases, J lost 3 bases, and 4 bases stayed unmatched. The CDR3 is 15 amino acids. The CDR3 loop is CASSFTGTGGYEQYF. CDR3 in DNA: TGTGCCAGCAGCTTCACCGGGACAGGGGGCTACGAGCAGTACTTC.

The rearrangement links TRBV6-2 or TRBV6-3 to TRBJ1-1; D uncertain. Germline-derived CDR1 and CDR2 are MNHEY and SVGEGT. V lost 7 bases and J lost 6, with 18 bases in between. The CDR3 consists of 14 residues. This chain's CDR3 is CASTPGSKGAEAFF. For the CDR3, the DNA is TGTGCCAGCACCCCGGGATCTAAAGGCGCTGAAGCTTTCTTT.

This rearrangement joins TRBV5-1 to TRBJ2-1; the match to TRBD1 covers 8 bases. With 2 bases clipped from V and 2 bases from J, the junction kept 3 bases outside the gene matches. Per the germline V gene, CDR1 is SGHRS and CDR2 is YFSETQ. CDR3 size: 15 residues. The DNA for the CDR3 is TGCGCCAGCAGCTTCGGACAGGGAGCCTACAATGAGCAGTTCTTC. This gives the protein CASSFGQGAYNEQFF.